Sequencing of this T cell receptor beta chain was carried out in a study of blood T cell repertoires in COVID-19. About the study: PBMCs, B-cell-depleted T cells, or T cells provided the cDNA or gDNA that made up the material.

Authors' methods: Researchers report that nucleated cell counts were estimated from reference gene primer amplification. Data came from immunoSEQ multiplex PCR; TCRdb stores just in-frame clones and leaves some out. V and J calls and clone size come straight from that table; D and trimming were deduced from the DNA. The sample carries about 200,000 clones, about 83% recorded once. Sequenced material: PBMCs or T cells enriched from blood (not recorded which). The TCR was taken from a woman aged 45-65 years who had been exposed to COVID-19.

As DNA, the CDR3 is TGTGCCACCTCCCTAGGACAGGGAAGAACTGAAGCTTTCTTT. Translated: CATSLGQGRTEAFF. J is TRBJ1-1 and V is TRBV15; TRBD1 aligns across 8 bases. Germline lookup yields CDR1 LNHNV and CDR2 YYDKDF (reference sequence). The trim removed 8 bases at V and 5 bases at J, leaving 10 bases unmatched. This CDR3 contains 14 residues.